The 27 T cell receptor beta chains in this list originate from one sample, sequenced in a study of vaccination and CD4 T cells after COVID-19. No antigen has been identified for these receptors. Specified treatment: approximately 10-day PBMC culture with coronavirus spike peptide pools or control peptides (ViraFEST assay). At the Johns Hopkins FTIC core, DNA taken from cultured CD4+ T cells was sequenced by way of the Oncomine TCR Beta short-read assay. A single record per CDR3 protein comes from TCRdb applying MiXCR to the PCR reads. The data show fewer than 25,000 distinct CDR3 sequences, 45% to 50% seen once. Sequences were obtained from CD4+ T cells from blood, cultured in vitro. The receptors come from a human donor who had recovered from COVID-19.

The J gene is TRBJ2-3, the V gene TRBV6-2 or TRBV6-3, with unresolved D. Germline CDR1 MNHEY, CDR2 SVGEGT. V lost 5 bases and J lost 2, with 5 bases in between. There are 12 residues in the CDR3. The CDR3, as DNA: TGTGCCAGCAGTACGAACACAGATACGCAGTATTTT. Amino acids: CASSTNTDTQYF.

The chain carries TRBV11-3 and TRBJ2-3; TRBD2 matches at 8 bases. The length of the CDR3 is 14 residues. Per the germline V gene, CDR1 is SGHNT and CDR2 is YENEEA. J lost 2 bases, V lost 5 bases, and 3 bases had no gene match. This chain's CDR3 is CASSLAGDTDTQYF. CDR3 nucleotide sequence: TGTGCCAGCAGCCTAGCGGGTGACACAGATACGCAGTATTTT.

This clonotype was picked up one time. The chain links TRBV2 to TRBJ1-3; D is uncertain. Germline V gene sequence: CDR1 SNHLY, CDR2 FYNNEI. The germline V and J ends were trimmed by 5 bases and 0 bases, with 11 bases remaining between them. CDR3 length: 15 residues. Here the CDR3 DNA reads TGTGCCAGCAGTCCTCAACCCATCTCTGGAAACACCATATATTTT. Its protein product is CASSPQPISGNTIYF.

This clonotype came up once. This chain uses TRBV11-3 with TRBJ2-7; possibly TRBD1 or TRBD2 for D (5 bases each). V lost 5 bases to trimming and J lost 5 bases, with 19 bases between them. The CDR3 totals 15 residues. From germline, CDR1 is SGHNT and CDR2 YENEEA. This CDR3 is CASSHPQGELHEQYF. CDR3 coding DNA: TGTGCCAGCAGCCACCCCCAGGGAGAACTCCACGAGCAGTACTTC.

This chain uses TRBV9 with TRBJ2-1; D is perhaps TRBD2 (5 bases). There are 15 residues in the CDR3. V lost 4 bases, J lost 2 bases, and 13 bases lay in between. Germline V CDR1 and CDR2: SGDLS, YYNGEE. This chain's CDR3 is CASSPRTDPYNEQFF. In DNA form, the CDR3 reads TGTGCCAGCAGCCCGCGGACTGATCCCTACAATGAGCAGTTCTTC.

The rearrangement joins TRBV7-3 to TRBJ1-2; weak D call: TRBD1 (6 bases). The CDR3 runs to 12 residues. V was cut by 5 bases and J by 12 bases, with 16 bases left in between. Germline CDR1 and CDR2: SGHTA and FQGTGA. The chain's CDR3 is CASSLPGEENTF. Here the CDR3 DNA reads TGTGCCAGCAGCCTTCCAGGGGAGGAGAACACCTTC.

There are a few counts of this clonotype. The chain has TRBV20-1 and TRBJ1-2; 10 positions match TRBD1. Trimming cost V 1 base and J 8 bases; bases outside gene matches: 7. CDR1 is DFQATT and CDR2 is SNEGSKA in the germline V gene (reference sequence). The CDR3 runs 14 residues. CDR3 residues: CSARAADRGHGYTF. Written as DNA, the CDR3 is TGCAGTGCTAGAGCCGCTGACAGGGGGCACGGCTACACCTTC.

This clonotype has more than one count but fewer than ten. The J gene is TRBJ1-2, the V gene TRBV6-5, with a weak D call TRBD1 (6 bases). The germline V gene encodes CDR1 MNHEY and CDR2 SVGAGI. V was trimmed by 4 bases and J by 0 bases, leaving 18 bases between them. The CDR3 sequence is 17 residues long. This CDR3 reads CASSSIGGRGANYGYTF. The CDR3 nucleotides read TGTGCCAGCAGTTCTATCGGGGGGCGCGGAGCTAACTATGGCTACACCTTC.

The CDR3 DNA follows: TGTGCCTGGAACCGGGACAGGGACTACGAGCAGTACTTC. It yields the protein CAWNRDRDYEQYF. V gene TRBV30 combines with J gene TRBJ2-7, with 9 bases matching TRBD1. With 4 bases clipped from V and 3 bases from J, the junction kept 4 bases outside the gene matches. Germline V gene data show CDR1 as GTSNPN and CDR2 as SVGIG (reference sequence). This CDR3 region has 13 residues.

The chain is built from TRBV15 and TRBJ1-2; no definite D call. CDR1 is LNHNV, CDR2 YYDKDF, per germline (reference sequence). The V end was cut by 2 bases, the J end by 8 bases, with 9 bases between. The CDR3 runs to 12 residues. This CDR3 reads CATSRNAGGYTF. CDR3 DNA sequence: TGTGCCACCAGCAGAAACGCGGGAGGCTACACCTTC.

This clonotype has more than one count but fewer than ten. V and J are TRBV6-2 or TRBV6-3 and TRBJ1-5, with D maybe TRBD1 (5 bases). Germline CDR1 MNHEY, CDR2 SVGEGT. The length of the CDR3 is 14 residues. V lost 8 bases, J lost 0 bases, and 11 bases lay in between. The CDR3 region is CASRDSYSNQPQHF. The CDR3 nucleotides are TGTGCCAGCCGGGACTCCTATAGCAATCAGCCCCAGCATTTT.

This clonotype has more than one count but fewer than ten. The V and J genes are TRBV24-1 and TRBJ2-2, with D perhaps matching TRBD1 (6 bases). Germline V gives CDR1 KGHDR, CDR2 SFDVKD. This CDR3 is 14 amino acids long. V lost 8 bases to trimming and J lost 3 bases, with 12 bases between them. CDR3 protein: CATNQPGDTGELFF. As DNA, the CDR3 is TGTGCCACCAACCAGCCAGGGGACACCGGGGAGCTGTTTTTT.

The chain recombines TRBV27 with TRBJ1-5, with a possible D match to TRBD1 (5 bases). With 6 bases removed from V and 7 bases from J, the gap between germline ends came to 13 bases. This CDR3 region has 13 residues. Germline loops: CDR1 MNHEY, CDR2 SMNVEV (reference sequence). CDR3 amino acids: CASRSSQGQPQHF. The CDR3 DNA is TGTGCCAGCAGGTCTTCTCAGGGCCAGCCCCAGCATTTT.

A single count supports this clonotype. The gene calls are TRBV5-1 and TRBJ1-2, with TRBD1 matching 10 bases. CDR1 is SGHRS and CDR2 is YFSETQ in the germline V gene. The CDR3 has 15 residues. V lost 4 bases and J lost 4; bases outside the gene matches: 7. CDR3 amino acids: CASSPRQGAGYGYTF. The CDR3 nucleotides read TGCGCCAGCAGCCCAAGACAGGGGGCTGGCTATGGCTACACCTTC.

The chain couples TRBV6-5 to TRBJ2-3, with D possibly being TRBD2 (5 bases). The CDR3 contains 15 residues. Germline values: CDR1 MNHEY, CDR2 SVGAGI. Trimming took 2 bases from V and 0 from J, leaving 9 bases between them. CDR3 sequence: CASSYQSGSTDTQYF. In DNA form, the CDR3 reads TGTGCCAGCAGTTACCAATCGGGGAGCACAGATACGCAGTATTTT.

The CDR3, as DNA: TGTGCCAGCAACTTAAACACCGGGGAGCTGTTTTTT. This gives the protein CASNLNTGELFF. The rearrangement links TRBV28 to TRBJ2-2; D gene uncertain. CDR1 MDHEN and CDR2 SYDVKM come from the germline V gene. The CDR3 runs 12 residues. Trimming cost V 7 bases and J 2 bases, with 5 bases left between them.

The chain combines TRBV12-3 or TRBV12-4 with TRBJ1-2; tentative D call: TRBD1 (5 bases). V dropped 2 bases and J dropped 6 bases, with 10 bases sitting between them. The CDR3 has 13 amino acids. The CDR3 is CASSLTRQNGYTF. The CDR3 DNA reads TGTGCCAGCAGTTTAACGAGACAGAATGGCTACACCTTC.

The chain carries TRBV24-1 and TRBJ2-1; D possibly corresponds to TRBD2 (7 bases). CDR3 size: 14 residues. CDR1 and CDR2 from the germline V gene are KGHDR and SFDVKD. Trimming shortened V by 8 bases and J by 9 bases, and 19 bases separated the two germline ends. The CDR3 sequence is CATKRQGTGGEQFF. The CDR3 DNA follows: TGTGCCACCAAGAGGCAGGGGACGGGGGGTGAGCAGTTCTTC.

This clonotype was seen more than once but under ten times. The V gene is TRBV12-3 or TRBV12-4, the J gene TRBJ2-2, with D uncertain. V was clipped by 6 bases and J by 6 bases, with 14 bases between them. This CDR3 comprises 14 residues. CDR3 region: CASRRDGPAGELFF. CDR3 DNA: TGTGCCAGCAGGCGTGATGGGCCAGCCGGGGAGCTGTTTTTT.

The chain employs TRBV6-2 or TRBV6-3 and TRBJ1-2; D gene ambiguous. Germline V gene data show CDR1 as MNHEY and CDR2 as SVGEGT. This CDR3 region has 13 residues. Deletions cut 0 bases from V and 8 bases from J, with 10 bases between. This CDR3 is CASSYSSGGGYTF. The CDR3 DNA reads as TGTGCCAGCAGTTACTCATCTGGAGGAGGCTACACCTTC.

The chain is built from TRBV6-2 or TRBV6-3 and TRBJ2-3; 11 positions agree with TRBD2. Trimming took 2 bases from V and 4 from J; bases not matched to a gene: 2. Germline CDR1 MNHEY, CDR2 SVGEGT. This CDR3 spans 15 amino acids. The CDR3 DNA reads as TGTGCCAGCAGTTACACTAGCGGGGGCGCAGATACGCAGTATTTT. It specifies CASSYTSGGADTQYF.

Note on this clonotype: One junction end disagrees with the germline gene, perhaps due to a read error. V usage is TRBV7-9 and J usage is TRBJ2-5, with 8 bases fitting TRBD2. The CDR3 loop spans 17 amino acids. CDR1 is SEHNR and CDR2 is FQNEAQ in the germline V gene (reference sequence). The CDR3 region has the DNA TGTGCCAGCAGTTTAGGGAGGTCTAGCGGGTACCAAGAGACCCAGTACTTC. Translation gives CASSLGRSSGYQETQYF.

V is TRBV18 and J is TRBJ2-3; TRBD2 might be the D (5 bases). Trimming cost V 3 bases and J 2 bases, with 15 bases left between them. Looked up from germline, CDR1 is KGHSH and CDR2 is LQKENI. The CDR3 consists of 16 residues. CDR3 residues: CASSPSVAGNTDTQYF. The CDR3 DNA reads TGTGCCAGCTCACCCAGTGTAGCCGGGAACACAGATACGCAGTATTTT.

This clonotype has a handful of counts. This chain connects TRBV11-3 to TRBJ1-6; D ambiguous. The germline CDR1 and CDR2 sequences are SGHNT and YENEEA. The CDR3 covers 14 residues. The V gene lost 5 bases and the J gene lost 10 bases, with 15 bases spanning the gap. The DNA of the CDR3 is TGTGCCAGCAGCCTTCGAATAACTGGATCACCCCTCCACTTT. Its protein product is CASSLRITGSPLHF. The full variable domain, with the rest looked up from reference TRBV11-3 and TRBJ1-6, is EAGVVQSPRYKIIEKKQPVAFWCNPISGHNTLYWYLQNLGQGPELLIRYENEEAVDDSQLPKDRFSAERLKGVDSTLKIQPAELGDSAVYLCASSLRITGSPLHFGNGTRLTVT.

Here the CDR3 reads CSVSRDTEAFF. The CDR3 nucleotides read TGCAGCGTCTCCAGGGACACTGAAGCTTTCTTT. The rearrangement links TRBV29-1 to TRBJ1-1, with D maybe TRBD1 (5 bases). From germline, CDR1 is SQVTM and CDR2 ANQGSEA. V was clipped by 6 bases and J by 3 bases, with 8 bases between them. There are 11 residues in the CDR3.

The chain links TRBV12-3 or TRBV12-4 to TRBJ2-1; no clear D gene. The V and J ends lost 6 bases and 5 bases respectively, with 8 bases between them. The CDR3 totals 12 residues. CDR3 in amino acids: CASSTINNEQFF. The CDR3 nucleotides read TGTGCCAGCAGCACAATCAACAATGAGCAGTTCTTC.

This clonotype was counted only a few times. The chain uses TRBV2 and TRBJ1-2; a possible D gene is TRBD1 (5 bases). Germline loops: CDR1 SNHLY, CDR2 FYNNEI. V lost 4 bases and J lost 10, with 19 bases in between. This CDR3 has 14 amino acids. The CDR3 DNA reads TGTGCCAGCAGTGGACAGACCCTTTCTTTGTCCTACACCTTC. This sequence encodes CASSGQTLSLSYTF.